A selection of T cell receptor beta chains follows, all from one sample in a study of T cell responses to AZD1222 COVID-19 vaccine. Only in-frame clones appear in the TCRdb table, and some are missing; sequencing was by immunoSEQ multiplex PCR. This table has roughly 120,000 clones, just under 95% appearing once. Sequencing was performed on peripheral blood, taken on day 0 of AZD1222 vaccination. Every receptor here comes from an adult in good health. Both conserved end residues are part of each CDR3. D genes are given only for firm matches. Clone size is stated in some rows and not others, as once, few, many or a class when expanded.

TRBJ2-1 | NA | once | TRBV28 | 16 | TGTGCCAGCAGTTCCCCCGGGGAATCCGTTTACAATGAGCAGTTCTTC | CASSSPGESVYNEQFF
TRBJ2-2 | TRBD1 | NA | TRBV30 | 16 | TGTGCCCACACCCGGGACAGGGTTGCGAACACCGGGGAGCTGTTTTTT | CAHTRDRVANTGELFF
TRBJ1-6 | TRBD1 | NA | TRBV30 | 15 | TGTGCCTGGAGTGTCAAGCGACAGGGGGTATCACCCCTCCACTTT | CAWSVKRQGVSPLHF
TRBJ2-7 | NA | NA | TRBV2 | 14 | TGTGCCAGCATGGGTTTGGGGGTATCCTGGGAGCAGTACTTC | CASMGLGVSWEQYF
TRBJ2-2 | NA | NA | TRBV6-1 | 13 | TGTGCCAGCAGTGAATCGGGTACCGGGGAGCTGTTTTTT | CASSESGTGELFF
TRBJ2-4 | TRBD2 | NA | TRBV15 | 20 | TGTGCCACCAGCAGAGATAGGTCCCGACTAGCCACGGGGGACAAAAACATTCAGTACTTC | CATSRDRSRLATGDKNIQYF
TRBJ1-2 | NA | NA | TRBV2 | 13 | TGTGCCACCCCCGGCGGTCCCGACTATGGCTACACCTTC | CATPGGPDYGYTF
TRBJ2-5 | NA | NA | TRBV7-9 | 13 | TGTGCCAGCAGCTTAGCGGGGGGAGAGACCCAGTACTTC | CASSLAGGETQYF
TRBJ1-3 | NA | NA | TRBV6-5 | 15 | TGTGCCAGCAGCTCCGGGGTTTACTCTGGAAACACCATATATTTT | CASSSGVYSGNTIYF
TRBJ1-4 | TRBD1 | NA | TRBV10-3 | 15 | TGTGCCTCCGCGGGACAGGCTGCAACTAATGAAAAACTGTTTTTT | CASAGQAATNEKLFF
TRBJ2-1 | NA | once | TRBV5-1 | 14 | TGCGCCAGCAGCCCGATAGGGCCCCTCAATGAGCAGTTCTTC | CASSPIGPLNEQFF
TRBJ1-1 | NA | NA | TRBV7-3 | 13 | TGTGCCAGCAGCTTGACAGTCAACACTGAAGCTTTCTTT | CASSLTVNTEAFF
TRBJ1-5 | TRBD1 | NA | TRBV14 | 19 | TGTGCCAGCAGCCAAGATGGGGACAGGGGTGTGGATAGCAATCAGCCCCAGCATTTT | CASSQDGDRGVDSNQPQHF
TRBJ2-1 | NA | NA | TRBV28 | 13 | TGTGCCAGCAGTCTTTACGGGGACAAGAGGCAGTTCTTC | CASSLYGDKRQFF
TRBJ2-1 | NA | NA | TRBV14 | 12 | TGTGCCAGCAGCCAAGATCGAGTGGGGAGGTTCTTC | CASSQDRVGRFF
TRBJ2-6 | TRBD1 | NA | TRBV10-1 | 18 | TGCGCCAGCAGTGAGTCGCCGGGACAGTCATCTGGGGCCAACGTCCTGACTTTC | CASSESPGQSSGANVLTF
TRBJ2-7 | TRBD1 | once | TRBV25-1 | 14 | TGTGCCAGCAGTCCGATAGGACAGGGCTACGAGCAGTACTTC | CASSPIGQGYEQYF
TRBJ2-3 | NA | NA | TRBV28 | 14 | TGTGCCAGCAGCGAACCGGGGACTGCAAATACGCAGTATTTT | CASSEPGTANTQYF
TRBJ1-2 | NA | NA | TRBV2 | 13 | TGTGCCAGCAGTCCTCAGGGGAGATACGGCTACACCTTC | CASSPQGRYGYTF
TRBJ1-1 | NA | NA | TRBV18 | 15 | TGTGCCAGCTCACCACCGGGGACCCTGAACACTGAAGCTTTCTTT | CASSPPGTLNTEAFF
TRBJ1-2 | TRBD1 | NA | TRBV28 | 18 | TGTGCCAGCAGACCCATCAAGCAGGGGGACCCAACTAACTATGGCTACACCTTC | CASRPIKQGDPTNYGYTF
TRBJ2-2 | NA | NA | TRBV11-2 | 14 | TGTGCCAGCAGAGCTATAGGTGTCCCCGGGGAGCTGTTTTTT | CASRAIGVPGELFF
TRBJ1-4 | TRBD1 | NA | TRBV14 | 16 | TGTGCCAGCAGCCAAGGAAAGGACAGGGGCCGTGAAAAACTGTTTTTT | CASSQGKDRGREKLFF
TRBJ2-7 | NA | NA | TRBV27 | 14 | TGTGCCAGCAGTTCTACTGACAGGAGCTACGAGCAGTACTTC | CASSSTDRSYEQYF
TRBJ2-7 | TRBD1 | NA | TRBV28 | 15 | TGTGCCAGCAGTTTTTTCGGGACAGGGAGCTACGAGCAGTACTTC | CASSFFGTGSYEQYF
TRBJ1-2 | NA | NA | TRBV19 | 12 | TGTGCCACCCTAACAAAGGACTATGGCTACACCTTC | CATLTKDYGYTF
TRBJ1-4 | NA | NA | TRBV11-2 | 15 | TGTGCCAGCAGCCTAAGGGGGACTAGCGATGAAAAACTGTTTTTT | CASSLRGTSDEKLFF
TRBJ1-5 | NA | NA | TRBV4-1 | 13 | TGCGCCAGCAGCCAAGAGGGGCTTCAGCCCCAGCATTTT | CASSQEGLQPQHF
TRBJ1-5 | NA | NA | TRBV27 | 14 | TGTGCCAGCAGTTTAAGGGTCCAATTTCAGCCCCAGCATTTT | CASSLRVQFQPQHF
TRBJ2-7 | TRBD1 | NA | TRBV5-1 | 16 | TGCGCCAGCAGCATAGCCGGGACAGGGGCCTCCTACGAGCAGTACTTC | CASSIAGTGASYEQYF
TRBJ1-1 | NA | NA | TRBV2 | 13 | TGTGCCAGCAGTACCTTCATGAACACTGAAGCTTTCTTT | CASSTFMNTEAFF
TRBJ2-7 | TRBD2 | NA | TRBV3-1/TRBV3-2 | 15 | TGTGCCAGCAGCCCGGGACTAGCGGCCTCCTACGAGCAGTACTTC | CASSPGLAASYEQYF
TRBJ2-7 | NA | NA | TRBV27 | 13 | TGTGCCAGCAGACCCCCGGGTGGCGACGAGCAGTACTTC | CASRPPGGDEQYF
TRBJ1-3 | NA | NA | TRBV15 | 14 | TGTGCCACCAGCAGATACAGCTCTGGAAACACCATATATTTT | CATSRYSSGNTIYF
TRBJ1-1 | NA | NA | TRBV19 | 11 | TGTGCCAGTAGACTGTACACTGAAGCTTTCTTT | CASRLYTEAFF
TRBJ2-6 | NA | NA | TRBV7-9 | 13 | TGTGCCAGCAGCCCGATTGGGGCCAACGTCCTGACTTTC | CASSPIGANVLTF
TRBJ1-6 | NA | medium-sized | TRBV9 | 13 | TGTGCCAGCAGCGTAGCTACCAATTCACCCCTCCACTTT | CASSVATNSPLHF
TRBJ2-1 | NA | NA | TRBV15 | 15 | TGTGCCACCAGCAGAGATCCGGGGGCAGGCAATGAGCAGTTCTTC | CATSRDPGAGNEQFF
TRBJ1-4 | NA | once | TRBV18 | 14 | TGTGCCAGCTCCCAGGGGCCGGCGAATGAAAAACTGTTTTTT | CASSQGPANEKLFF
TRBJ2-7 | NA | NA | TRBV10-2 | 11 | TGCGCCAGCAGTGGTCCCTACGAGCAGTACTTC | CASSGPYEQYF
TRBJ2-1 | TRBD2 | NA | TRBV7-3 | 16 | TGTGCCAGCAGCCCAGGGGGACTAGCGGGAGTACAGGAGCAGTTCTTC | CASSPGGLAGVQEQFF
TRBJ2-1 | NA | NA | TRBV28 | 15 | TGTGCCAGCAGTTTCGGTTTCAGCGTGGGCAATGAGCAGTTCTTC | CASSFGFSVGNEQFF
TRBJ1-5 | NA | NA | TRBV4-1 | 13 | TGCGCCAGCCCGCCACGGTGGTGGCAGCCCCAGCATTTT | CASPPRWWQPQHF
TRBJ1-4 | TRBD1 | NA | TRBV18 | 15 | TGTGCCAGCTCACCACCGGGACAGAGTAATGAAAAACTGTTTTTT | CASSPPGQSNEKLFF
TRBJ1-1 | NA | NA | TRBV28 | 14 | TGTGCCAGCAGTTTATCGTTAGGGGGCACTGAAGCTTTCTTT | CASSLSLGGTEAFF
TRBJ1-5 | TRBD1 | NA | TRBV30 | 13 | TGTGCCTGGAGCGGACAGGCCGGGAGGCCCCAGCATTTT | CAWSGQAGRPQHF
TRBJ2-3 | NA | NA | TRBV6-5 | 14 | TGTGCCAGCACCTTCCTTGGTTTTCAAGATACGCAGTATTTT | CASTFLGFQDTQYF
TRBJ1-1 | NA | NA | TRBV28 | 13 | TGTGCCAGCAGCCGACCGGTGAACACTGAAGCTTTCTTT | CASSRPVNTEAFF
TRBJ1-1 | NA | NA | TRBV10-1 | 10 | TGCGCCGATTTGGACACTGAAGCTTTCTTT | CADLDTEAFF
TRBJ1-1 | NA | once | TRBV11-3 | 12 | TGTGCACATGGGGGGGCGGACACTGAAGCTTTCTTT | CAHGGADTEAFF
TRBJ1-1 | NA | NA | TRBV7-8 | 14 | TGTGCCAGCAGCTTAAGAGAGGCGAACACTGAAGCTTTCTTT | CASSLREANTEAFF
TRBJ1-1 | NA | NA | TRBV19 | 14 | TGTGCCAGTAGTATAGTCCTCACAAACACTGAAGCTTTCTTT | CASSIVLTNTEAFF
TRBJ1-5 | NA | NA | TRBV9 | 14 | TGTGCCAGCAGCCCGGCGGGGGGCAATCAGCCCCAGCATTTT | CASSPAGGNQPQHF